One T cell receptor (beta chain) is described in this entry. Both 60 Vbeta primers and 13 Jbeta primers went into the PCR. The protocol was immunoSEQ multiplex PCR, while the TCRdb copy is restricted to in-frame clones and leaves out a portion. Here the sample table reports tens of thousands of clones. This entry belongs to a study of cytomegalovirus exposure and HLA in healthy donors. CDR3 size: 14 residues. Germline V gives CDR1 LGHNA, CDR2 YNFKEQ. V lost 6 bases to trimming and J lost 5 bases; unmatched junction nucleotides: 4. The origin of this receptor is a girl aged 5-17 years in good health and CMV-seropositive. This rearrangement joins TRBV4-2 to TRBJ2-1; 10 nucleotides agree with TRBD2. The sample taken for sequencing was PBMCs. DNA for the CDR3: TGTGCCAGCAGTGCTAGCGGGGGAAACAATGAGCAGTTCTTC. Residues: CASSASGGNNEQFF.